These 16 T cell receptor beta chains were sequenced from one sample in a study of post-analysis software for immune sequencing data. Study results and caveats: There were about five TRBV segments more frequent in patients than controls, and TRBV5-6, TRBV5-1 and TRBV20-1 were among them.

No antigen is known for these receptors. Libraries were made from TCR beta cDNA, and they carried unique molecular identifiers. TCRdb recomputed calls from the PCR reads with MiXCR, one row per CDR3 protein. The sample lists a few hundred thousand distinct CDR3 sequences, less than 40% occurring once. Sequencing was done on a sample of blood. These receptors were collected from a girl between 10 and 17 years old with multiple sclerosis.

The chain is built from TRBV2 and TRBJ2-1; no clear D. The germline gives CDR1 SNHLY, CDR2 FYNNEI. Trimming left V 1 base short and J 3 bases short, with 4 bases between. The length of the CDR3 is 13 residues. CDR3 sequence (DNA): TGTGCCAGCAGTGAAGGCTTCTACAATGAGCAGTTCTTC. Protein: CASSEGFYNEQFF. Together with reference TRBV2 and TRBJ2-1, the CDR3 gives the full variable domain: EPEVTQTPSHQVTQMGQEVILRCVPISNHLYFYWYRQILGQKVEFLVSFYNNEISEKSEIFDDQFSVERPDGSNFTLKIRSTKLEDSAMYFCASSEGFYNEQFFGPGTRLTVL.

This clonotype was counted between two and nine times. This may arise from a read error, as a much more abundant clone is one base away. The V call is TRBV20-1, the J call TRBJ2-7; TRBD1 matches 7 bases. The V gene's germline CDR1 is DFQATT and CDR2 SNEGSKA (reference sequence). This CDR3 spans 12 amino acids. V shed 4 bases and J 7 bases; nucleotides not matched to a gene: 7. CDR3 region: CSATGQYNEQYF. The CDR3 DNA reads as TGCAGTGCTACGGGACAGTACAATGAGCAGTACTTC.

Ten or more counts support this clonotype. Here the CDR3 DNA reads TGTGCCAGCAGCCAGAGGCCCAGCGGGAGTATGGATGAGCAGTTCTTC. Protein product: CASSQRPSGSMDEQFF. This chain joins TRBV7-6 and TRBJ2-1; 8 nucleotides align to TRBD2. J gave up 8 bases and V 5 bases, and 14 bases lay outside the gene matches. CDR3 length: 16 residues. Germline V lookup: CDR1 SGHVS, CDR2 FNYEAQ.

In this sample, this clonotype turned up a few times. The rearrangement links TRBV30 to TRBJ2-3; D remains ambiguous. V dropped 2 bases and J dropped 1 base, with 10 bases sitting between them. Germline CDR1 GTSNPN, CDR2 SVGIG (reference sequence). The CDR3 covers 14 residues. The CDR3 DNA follows: TGTGCCTGGAGTCGCCCTCTAGGCACAGATACGCAGTATTTT. The encoded protein is CAWSRPLGTDTQYF. The whole variable domain, filled in from reference TRBV30 and TRBJ2-3, reads SQTIHQWPATLVQPVGSPLSLECTVEGTSNPNLYWYRQAAGRGLQLLFYSVGIGQISSEVPQNLSASRPQDRQFILSSKKLLLSDSGFYLCAWSRPLGTDTQYFGPGTRLTVL.

Remarks on this clonotype: A read error may explain this, as a much larger clone is one base away. The genes are TRBV20-1 and TRBJ2-7; 11 bases map to TRBD1. Germline V gene lookup returns CDR1 DFQATT and CDR2 SNEGSKA (reference sequence). The trim removed 3 bases at V and 2 bases at J, leaving 12 bases unmatched. This CDR3 has 17 amino acids. The CDR3 DNA reads as TGCAGTGCTAGGCCGGCGGGGTGGACAGGGGGCCCCTACGAGCAGTACTTC. Translated, it gives CSARPAGWTGGPYEQYF.

Of note for this clonotype: A much larger clone differs from this one at a single base, so this may be a read error. The chain recombines TRBV28 with TRBJ1-6; a possible D gene is TRBD1 (5 bases). This CDR3 is built from 18 residues. With 6 bases removed from V and 0 bases from J, the gap between germline ends came to 18 bases. CDR1 is MDHEN, CDR2 SYDVKM, per germline. DNA of the CDR3: TGTGCCAGCAGGACAGACTATTCTTTTAACTCCTATAATTCACCCCTCCACTTT. It encodes CASRTDYSFNSYNSPLHF.

In its sample, this clonotype was seen many times. V and J are TRBV4-1 and TRBJ1-2; no definite D call. V was shortened by 0 bases and J by 4 bases, with 12 bases between the two germline ends. CDR3 length: 15 residues. Germline V gene data show CDR1 as MGHRA and CDR2 as YSYEKL. The CDR3 region is CASSQDRASGYGYTF. DNA for the CDR3: TGCGCCAGCAGCCAAGATCGGGCTAGTGGCTATGGCTACACCTTC.

V and J are TRBV9 and TRBJ2-2; the D gene is possibly TRBD2 (6 bases). The CDR3 has 19 residues. Looked up from germline, CDR1 is SGDLS and CDR2 is YYNGEE. The germline V and J ends were trimmed by 1 base and 1 base, with 20 bases remaining between them. The CDR3 sequence: CASSVNPAIGSGNTGELFF. The CDR3 DNA sequence: TGTGCCAGCAGCGTAAACCCCGCTATCGGGAGTGGGAACACCGGGGAGCTGTTTTTT.

This clonotype was seen at least ten times. Here the CDR3 DNA reads TGTGCCATCAGTGAGACAGGGAGGAGGGAGACCCAGTACTTC. Translating it yields CAISETGRRETQYF. V usage is TRBV10-3 and J usage is TRBJ2-5, with D perhaps given as TRBD1 or TRBD2 (6 bases each). The CDR3 is 14 residues long. Germline V gene lookup returns CDR1 ENHRY and CDR2 SYGVKD. Trimming shortened V by 2 bases and J by 5 bases, and 12 bases separated the two germline ends.

This clonotype appeared many times. The chain carries TRBV7-8 and TRBJ2-1; 15 nucleotides agree with TRBD2. The V segment lost 5 bases and the J segment 10 bases; nucleotides outside the gene matches: 9. The CDR3 totals 16 residues. The germline CDR1 and CDR2 sequences are SGHVS and FQNEAQ. This chain's CDR3 is CASSDRTSGGAGEQFF. The CDR3 nucleotides read TGTGCCAGCAGCGACCGGACTAGCGGGGGGGCCGGGGAGCAGTTCTTC.

This clonotype was found many times. The gene calls are TRBV29-1 and TRBJ2-1; D gene ambiguous. Germline V gene lookup returns CDR1 SQVTM and CDR2 ANQGSEA. This CDR3 has 13 amino acids. Trimming cost V 6 bases and J 2 bases, with 11 bases left between them. Written as DNA, the CDR3 is TGCAGCGTGAGCCCGAGCCCCTACAATGAGCAGTTCTTC. This gives the protein CSVSPSPYNEQFF.

For this clonotype: Lacking the conserved final phenylalanine or tryptophan, this CDR3 likely reflects a read error. The genes are TRBV2 and TRBJ2-5; tentatively, D is TRBD2 (5 bases). This CDR3 region has 12 residues. Germline V gives CDR1 SNHLY, CDR2 FYNNEI. The V and J ends lost 6 bases and 4 bases respectively, with 9 bases between them. CDR3 protein: CASSGGLETQYC. As DNA, the CDR3 is TGTGCCAGCAGCGGTGGACTAGAGACCCAGTACTGC.

Only a few counts were recorded for this clonotype. The rearrangement joins TRBV3-1 to TRBJ1-6; 8 bases map to TRBD1. Trimming at V came to 1 base and at J to 9 bases, leaving 5 bases not matched to a gene. CDR1 is LGHDT and CDR2 is YNNKEL in the germline V gene (reference sequence). There are 15 residues in the CDR3. The CDR3 protein is CASSQAQGEFSPLHF. The CDR3, as DNA: TGTGCCAGCAGCCAAGCACAGGGGGAATTTTCACCCCTCCACTTT.

The chain employs TRBV7-2 and TRBJ2-4; D is unclear. The CDR3 consists of 12 residues. Germline loops: CDR1 SGHTA, CDR2 FQGNSA. V lost 2 bases to trimming and J lost 5 bases, with 4 bases between them. For the CDR3, the DNA is TGTGCCAGCAGCTTAACGGAAAACATTCAGTACTTC. Protein: CASSLTENIQYF. Full variable domain (remainder filled in from reference TRBV7-2 and TRBJ2-4): GAGVSQSPSNKVTEKGKDVELRCDPISGHTALYWYRQSLGQGLEFLIYFQGNSAPDKSGLPSDRFSAERTGGSVSTLTIQRTQQEDSAVYLCASSLTENIQYFGAGTRLSVL.

This clonotype was seen at least ten times. The V call is TRBV20-1, the J call TRBJ2-5; 12 bases align to TRBD2. The CDR3 length is 15 residues. Unmatched junction bases numbered 6, after V lost 3 bases and J lost 4 bases. Germline assignment: CDR1 DFQATT and CDR2 SNEGSKA (reference sequence). CDR3 DNA sequence: TGCAGTGCTAGTTCCCTAGCGGGAGGGGGAGAGACCCAGTACTTC. It is translated as CSASSLAGGGETQYF.

The rearrangement joins TRBV28 to TRBJ2-3; TRBD2 matches 8 bases. The ends lost 7 bases at V and 4 bases at J; junction bases unmatched: 10. In germline, CDR1 is MDHEN, CDR2 SYDVKM. The CDR3 runs 15 residues. CDR3 coding DNA: TGTGCCAGCACCTTCACGCGGGGGGCAGCAGATACGCAGTATTTT. Amino acid sequence: CASTFTRGAADTQYF.